These T cell receptor beta chains were read from a single sample in a study of immune characterization of retroperitoneal liposarcoma. TCRdb processed the PCR reads anew with MiXCR; each CDR3 protein has one entry. Seen here are fewer than 20,000 distinct CDR3 sequences, more than 35% observed once, and the top ten hold roughly 7.3%. Sequenced: blood. The source is a male donor with retroperitoneal liposarcoma. CDR3s include the opening cysteine and the closing phenylalanine or tryptophan. D genes are given only for firm matches. The size of a clone is reported for some rows only, either as once, few or many, or as a class for expanded clones.

V	D	size	J	CDR3	DNA
TRBV7-2	TRBD2	-	TRBJ2-3	CASSLVSGGWADTQYF	TGTGCCAGCAGCTTAGTTAGCGGGGGGTGGGCTGATACGCAGTATTTT
TRBV6-1	-	medium-sized	TRBJ2-7	CASTLYSGRGEQYF	TGTGCCAGCACCTTGTATTCAGGGAGAGGAGAGCAGTACTTC
TRBV4-1	-	-	TRBJ2-3	CASSQVGTAGTDTQYF	TGTGCCAGCAGCCAAGTGGGGACCGCCGGCACAGATACGCAGTATTTT
TRBV6-2/TRBV6-3	-	-	TRBJ2-7	CASSNRGEVAGISYEQYF	TGTGCCAGCAGTAACAGGGGTGAGGTAGCGGGAATCTCCTACGAGCAGTACTTC
TRBV6-2/TRBV6-3	-	few	TRBJ2-1	CASEGLSNEQFF	TGTGCCAGCGAGGGACTTTCTAATGAGCAGTTCTTC
TRBV6-6	-	-	TRBJ1-1	CASRNIDRNTEAFF	TGTGCCAGCAGGAACATCGATAGGAACACTGAAGCTTTCTTT
TRBV12-3/TRBV12-4	TRBD2	-	TRBJ2-1	CASSLSSGNNEQFF	TGTGCCAGCAGTTTATCTAGCGGAAACAATGAGCAGTTCTTC
TRBV7-6	-	many	TRBJ2-1	CASSLSGSSYEQFF	TGTGCCAGCAGCTTAAGCGGGTCTAGTTATGAGCAGTTCTTC
TRBV7-6	-	few	TRBJ2-7	CASSSDVNSYEQYF	TGTGCCAGCAGCTCCGACGTCAACTCCTACGAGCAGTACTTC
TRBV4-3	-	-	TRBJ2-2	CASSAGPKKGANTGELFF	TGCGCCAGCAGCGCCGGGCCCAAAAAAGGCGCGAACACCGGGGAGCTGTTTTTT
TRBV27	TRBD1	-	TRBJ1-1	CASSSTGGRYTEAFF	TGTGCCAGCAGTTCGACAGGGGGCCGGTACACTGAAGCTTTCTTT
TRBV27	-	few	TRBJ2-4	CASSFLPKGAKNIQYF	TGTGCCAGCAGTTTCCTTCCGAAGGGGGCCAAAAACATTCAGTACTTC
TRBV6-1	-	few	TRBJ2-7	CASSGSKTGPNEQYF	TGTGCCAGCAGTGGCTCCAAGACAGGTCCAAACGAGCAGTACTTC
TRBV28	-	few	TRBJ2-6	CASRGGWGANVLTF	TGTGCCAGCAGAGGGGGTTGGGGGGCCAACGTCCTGACTTTC
TRBV12-3/TRBV12-4	TRBD2	medium-sized	TRBJ2-1	CASRPGLAGYNEQFF	TGTGCCAGCAGGCCCGGACTAGCGGGTTACAATGAGCAGTTCTTC
TRBV6-1	-	medium-sized	TRBJ2-1	CASSRIGAKGSYNEQFF	TGTGCCAGCAGTCGAATCGGAGCGAAGGGCTCCTACAATGAGCAGTTCTTC
TRBV6-4	TRBD2	-	TRBJ2-1	CASSDGLAGSASEQFF	TGTGCCAGCAGTGACGGGCTAGCGGGGAGTGCGTCTGAGCAGTTCTTC
TRBV12-3/TRBV12-4	-	few	TRBJ2-3	CASSDGFTDTQYF	TGTGCCAGCAGCGATGGGTTCACAGATACGCAGTATTTT
TRBV6-1	TRBD2	medium-sized	TRBJ2-5	CASGGGPETQYF	TGTGCCAGCGGGGGAGGGCCAGAGACCCAGTACTTC
TRBV11-2	-	-	TRBJ2-7	CASSLAGQRGREQYF	TGTGCCAGCAGCTTAGCCGGCCAAAGGGGTCGGGAGCAGTACTTC
TRBV10-2	-	-	TRBJ2-6	CASRGGFGGVSSGANVLTF	TGCGCCAGCAGAGGAGGTTTTGGCGGGGTTAGCTCTGGGGCCAACGTCCTGACTTTC
TRBV11-2	-	-	TRBJ1-1	CASSSGNTEAFF	TGTGCCAGCAGCTCCGGGAACACTGAAGCTTTCTTT
TRBV7-2	-	medium-sized	TRBJ2-7	CASSLIGVPYEQYF	TGTGCCAGCAGCTTGATAGGGGTACCGTACGAGCAGTACTTC
TRBV11-3	-	many	TRBJ2-7	CASSPGGAQSSYEQYF	TGTGCCAGCAGCCCAGGCGGGGCTCAGAGCTCCTACGAGCAGTACTTC
TRBV6-1	-	-	TRBJ2-1	CASRVRGEGEQFF	TGTGCCAGCAGGGTCAGGGGGGAAGGTGAGCAGTTCTTC
TRBV27	-	many	TRBJ2-1	CASSLIYSYNEQFF	TGTGCCAGCAGTTTAATTTATTCCTACAATGAGCAGTTCTTC
TRBV11-2	TRBD1	many	TRBJ2-1	CASSSKVTGDDYNEQFF	TGTGCCAGCAGCTCGAAAGTCACAGGGGATGACTACAATGAGCAGTTCTTC
TRBV6-2/TRBV6-3	-	-	TRBJ2-1	CASSERGGGLYEQFF	TGTGCCAGCAGTGAAAGGGGAGGGGGCCTCTACGAGCAGTTCTTC
TRBV6-1	TRBD2	-	TRBJ2-1	CATTGTSLNEQFF	TGTGCCACCACCGGGACTAGTTTGAATGAGCAGTTCTTC
TRBV10-1	-	few	TRBJ1-1	CASSETLGNTEAFF	TGCGCCAGCAGTGAGACCCTAGGGAACACTGAAGCTTTCTTT
TRBV7-3	TRBD2	medium-sized	TRBJ2-7	CASSEGTSVDNEQYF	TGTGCCAGCAGCGAAGGGACTAGCGTAGACAATGAGCAGTACTTC
TRBV6-1	TRBD1	-	TRBJ1-2	CASSEGTGDYGYTF	TGTGCCAGCAGTGAGGGGACAGGGGACTATGGCTACACCTTC
TRBV20-1	-	-	TRBJ2-1	CSARLAADEQFF	TGCAGTGCTAGACTAGCCGCTGATGAGCAGTTCTTC
TRBV27	-	-	TRBJ2-7	CASSCRQSHYEQYF	TGTGCCAGCAGTTGTCGCCAGTCCCACTACGAGCAGTACTTC
TRBV6-1	-	many	TRBJ1-2	CASRPDRLGGYTF	TGTGCCAGCAGGCCTGACAGGTTAGGTGGCTACACCTTC
TRBV10-2	-	once	TRBJ2-1	CASSESVGQAPYNEQFF	TGCGCCAGCAGTGAGTCCGTTGGGCAGGCCCCCTACAATGAGCAGTTCTTC
TRBV5-4	TRBD2	few	TRBJ2-1	CASRKGGLAGIDNEQFF	TGTGCCAGCCGTAAGGGGGGACTAGCGGGGATAGACAATGAGCAGTTCTTC